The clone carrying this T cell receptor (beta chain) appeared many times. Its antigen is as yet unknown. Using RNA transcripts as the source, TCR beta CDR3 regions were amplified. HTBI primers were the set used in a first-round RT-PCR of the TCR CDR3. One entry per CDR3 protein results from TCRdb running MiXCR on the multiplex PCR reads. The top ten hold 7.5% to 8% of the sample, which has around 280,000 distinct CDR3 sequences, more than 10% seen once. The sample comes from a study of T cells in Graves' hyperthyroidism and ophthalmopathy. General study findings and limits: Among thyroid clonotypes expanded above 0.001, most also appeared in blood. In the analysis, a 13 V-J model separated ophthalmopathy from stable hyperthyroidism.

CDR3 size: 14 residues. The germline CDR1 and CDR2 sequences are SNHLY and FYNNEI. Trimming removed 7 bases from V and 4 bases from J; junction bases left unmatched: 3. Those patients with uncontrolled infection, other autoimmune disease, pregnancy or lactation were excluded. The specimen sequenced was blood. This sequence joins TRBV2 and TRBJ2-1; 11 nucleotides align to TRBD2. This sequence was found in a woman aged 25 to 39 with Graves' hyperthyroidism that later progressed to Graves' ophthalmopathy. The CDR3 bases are TGTGCCAGCAAAGGGACTAGCGGTTACAATGAGCAGTTCTTC. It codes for CASKGTSGYNEQFF.